Shown below are 9 T cell receptor beta chains from a single sample sequenced in a study of shared clonotypes between healthy human individuals. Sequenced by immunoSEQ multiplex PCR; TCRdb stores in-frame clones only, minus some. Of fewer than 200,000 clones detected, roughly 70% appear once; the ten largest clones hold more than 9%. The material sequenced was memory CD4+ T cells sorted from blood. Subset given: CD45RA-negative fraction. The receptors originated from a man aged 25-40 years in good health.

The chain employs TRBV5-1 and TRBJ2-6, with D hard to call. CDR1 is SGHRS, CDR2 YFSETQ, per germline. The CDR3 consists of 18 residues. V was clipped by 2 bases and J by 0 bases, with 15 bases between them. CDR3 amino acids: CASSFFSLAASGANVLTF. The CDR3, as DNA: TGCGCCAGCAGCTTCTTTTCCCTGGCAGCCTCTGGGGCCAACGTCCTGACTTTC.

Of note for this clone: The same CDR3 can be traced to other DNA sequences in this sample. The V gene is TRBV28, the J gene TRBJ2-6, with D unresolved. Germline CDR1 and CDR2: MDHEN and SYDVKM. There are 15 residues in the CDR3. Trimming took 2 bases from V and 2 from J, leaving 7 bases between them. The CDR3 sequence is CASSLPGAGANVLTF. DNA of the CDR3: TGTGCCAGCAGTTTACCTGGGGCTGGGGCCAACGTCCTGACTTTC.

This chain links TRBV29-1 with TRBJ2-1, with TRBD1 matching 9 bases. Germline V gene sequence: CDR1 SQVTM, CDR2 ANQGSEA. The CDR3 runs 15 residues. The V and J ends lost 6 bases and 1 base, in that order; junction bases with no gene match: 7. CDR3 DNA: TGCAGCGTGGGGGACAGGGCCGGATCCTACAATGAGCAGTTCTTC. This codes for CSVGDRAGSYNEQFF.

The chain recombines TRBV12-5 with TRBJ2-5, with D hard to call. The CDR3 has 13 amino acids. V was trimmed by 2 bases and J by 4 bases, leaving 8 bases between them. CDR1 and CDR2 (germline): LGHNT, FRNRAP. The CDR3 region is CASGLNLGETQYF. The CDR3, as DNA: TGTGCTAGTGGTTTGAACTTGGGAGAGACCCAGTACTTC. Variable domain in full (rest from reference TRBV12-5 and TRBJ2-5): DARVTQTPRHKVTEMGQEVTMRCQPILGHNTVFWYRQTMMQGLELLAYFRNRAPLDDSGMPKDRFSAEMPDATLATLKIQPSEPRDSAVYFCASGLNLGETQYFGPGTRLLVL.

This clone was detected once. This sample also contains other DNA sequences that code for the same CDR3. The rearrangement uses TRBV6-5 and TRBJ2-3; D might be TRBD1 (6 bases). This CDR3 has 13 residues. CDR1 and CDR2 from the germline V gene are MNHEY and SVGAGI. Trimming stripped 6 bases from V and 0 bases from J, with 7 bases between. The CDR3 nucleotides read TGTGCCAGCAGGGACAGCAGCACAGATACGCAGTATTTT. Translation gives CASRDSSTDTQYF.

This chain connects TRBV2 to TRBJ2-1; D is possibly TRBD1 or TRBD2 (5 bases each). Trimming left V 6 bases short and J 7 bases short, with 16 bases between. CDR1 and CDR2 (germline): SNHLY, FYNNEI. This CDR3 contains 14 residues. The CDR3 is CASSRDGLENEQFF. DNA for the CDR3: TGTGCCAGCAGCAGGGATGGACTCGAAAATGAGCAGTTCTTC.

In its sample, this clone was seen a few times. This chain connects TRBV7-8 to TRBJ2-2; D is perhaps TRBD1 (5 bases). There are 14 residues in the CDR3. V was shortened by 7 bases and J by 7 bases, with 16 bases between the two germline ends. Germline lookup yields CDR1 SGHVS and CDR2 FQNEAQ. The CDR3 bases are TGTGCCAGCAACCTCATTAAGGGGCACGGGGAGCTGTTTTTT. Amino acids: CASNLIKGHGELFF.

The chain is built from TRBV2 and TRBJ2-1, with no clear D. Germline values: CDR1 SNHLY, CDR2 FYNNEI. Trimming shortened V by 4 bases and J by 7 bases, and 20 bases separated the two germline ends. This CDR3 region has 16 residues. CDR3: CASSVFGRASNNEQFF. The CDR3 region has the DNA TGTGCCAGCAGTGTATTCGGGCGCGCAAGCAATAATGAGCAGTTCTTC.

The rearrangement uses TRBV7-2 and TRBJ1-1, with D perhaps TRBD1 (5 bases). The CDR3 is 14 residues long. The germline V and J ends were trimmed by 2 bases and 7 bases, with 14 bases remaining between them. Germline values: CDR1 SGHTA, CDR2 FQGNSA. The CDR3 spells CASSLRRGTFEAFF. Here the CDR3 DNA reads TGTGCCAGCAGCTTAAGGAGGGGCACATTTGAAGCTTTCTTT.